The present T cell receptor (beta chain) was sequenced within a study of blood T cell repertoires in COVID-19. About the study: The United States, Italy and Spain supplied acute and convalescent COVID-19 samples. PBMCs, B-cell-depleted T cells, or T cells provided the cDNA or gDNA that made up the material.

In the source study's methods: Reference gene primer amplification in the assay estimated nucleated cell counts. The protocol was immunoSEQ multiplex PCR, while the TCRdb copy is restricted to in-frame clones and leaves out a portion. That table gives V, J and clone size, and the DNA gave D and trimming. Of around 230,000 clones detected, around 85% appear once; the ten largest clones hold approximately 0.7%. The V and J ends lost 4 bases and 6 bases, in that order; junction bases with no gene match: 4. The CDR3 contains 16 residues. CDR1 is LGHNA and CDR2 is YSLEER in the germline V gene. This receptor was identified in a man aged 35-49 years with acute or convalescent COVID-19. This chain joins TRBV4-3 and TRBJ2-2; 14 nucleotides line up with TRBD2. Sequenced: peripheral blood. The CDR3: CASSRGTSGSPGELFF. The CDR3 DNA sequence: TGCGCCAGCAGCCGCGGGACTAGCGGGAGTCCCGGGGAGCTGTTTTTT.